This T cell receptor beta chain was obtained from a study of blood T cells in healthy people across ages. Study-wide results and limits: Estimates based on one million T cells were treated as lower bounds. Donors of long life had a larger count of naive CD4+ cells and greater diversity than aged donors. Lack of knowledge of donor CMV status possibly confounded expanded clonotype changes.

The CDR3 contains 17 residues. Germline V CDR1 and CDR2: DFQATT, SNEGSKA (reference sequence). V lost 6 bases, J lost 1 base, and 12 bases stayed unmatched. A second about 6 to 12 cycle PCR used barcoded and J-beta primers. Every sample produced at least 2.5 million CDR3-containing paired-end reads. TCRdb analysed the 5' RACE reads with MiXCR anew, one entry per CDR3 protein. Of 700,000 to 850,000 distinct CDR3 sequences detected, approximately 53% appear once; the ten largest clones hold approximately 41%. This clonotype occurred a few times. Its matching antigen is unknown. Specimen: blood. The chain recombines TRBV20-1 with TRBJ2-7, with TRBD2 identical over 13 bases. The clonotype comes from an elderly man in good health. The CDR3 protein is CSAPRTSGGSGSYEQYF. The CDR3 bases are TGCAGTGCCCCGAGGACTAGCGGGGGAAGCGGGTCCTACGAGCAGTACTTC.